Sequencing of this T cell receptor (beta chain) was carried out in a study of identical twins. MiXCR, applied by TCRdb to the 5' RACE reads, yields one record per CDR3 protein. The table includes around 490,000 distinct CDR3 sequences, roughly an eighth detected once. Study observations and caveats: Insertions were reduced in abundant cord blood beta clonotypes but not in memory repertoires.

In its sample, this clonotype was seen a few times. Its antigen is not identified. V was clipped by 2 bases and J by 5 bases, with 5 bases between them. This CDR3 is 12 amino acids long. The germline CDR1 and CDR2 sequences are MNHEY and SVGEGT. These same records also appear under a second study, on yellow fever vaccine responses in identical twins.

The sequence derives from a woman between 18 and 29 years old in good health. The sequencing input was CD4+ T cells sorted from blood. The chain recombines TRBV6-2 or TRBV6-3 with TRBJ2-3; D unresolved. The CDR3 region has the DNA TGTGCCAGCAGTTACCCTCGAGATACGCAGTATTTT. Protein: CASSYPRDTQYF.